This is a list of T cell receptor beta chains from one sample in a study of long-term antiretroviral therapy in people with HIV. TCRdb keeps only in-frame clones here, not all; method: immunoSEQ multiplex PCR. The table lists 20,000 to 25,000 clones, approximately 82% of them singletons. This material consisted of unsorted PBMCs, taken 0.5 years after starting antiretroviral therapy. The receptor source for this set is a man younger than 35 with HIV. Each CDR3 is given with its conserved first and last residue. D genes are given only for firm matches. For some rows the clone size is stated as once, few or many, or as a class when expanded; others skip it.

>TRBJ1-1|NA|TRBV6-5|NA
TGTGCCAGCAGTTTCAGACCGGGACACTTCACTGAAGCTTTCTTT
CASSFRPGHFTEAFF
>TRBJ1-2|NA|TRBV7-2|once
TGTGCCAGCAGCCTCGGGGGTTACTATGGCTACACCTTC
CASSLGGYYGYTF
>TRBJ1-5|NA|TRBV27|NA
TGTGCCAGCAGTTTAGGTGGATATGGCAATCAGCCCCAGCATTTT
CASSLGGYGNQPQHF
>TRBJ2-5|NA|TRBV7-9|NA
TGTGCCAGCAGCTTAGGAATCGGTGTAAGCGCAGCGGAGAGGGAGACCCAGTACTTC
CASSLGIGVSAAERETQYF
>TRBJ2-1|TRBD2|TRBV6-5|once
TGTGCCAGCACGCTAGCGGGAAACTACAATGAGCAGTTCTTC
CASTLAGNYNEQFF
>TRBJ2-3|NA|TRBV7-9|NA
TGTGCCAGCAGCTTTGCCCCCGGCTCAGATACGCAGTATTTT
CASSFAPGSDTQYF
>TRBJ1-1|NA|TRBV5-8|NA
TGTGCCAGCAGCAATATCAGGGGCATGAACACTGAAGCTTTCTTT
CASSNIRGMNTEAFF
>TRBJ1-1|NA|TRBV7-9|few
TGTGCCAGCAGCTTAGCTGGGGGTGGCGGCACTGAAGCTTTCTTT
CASSLAGGGGTEAFF
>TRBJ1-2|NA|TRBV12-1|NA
TGTGCCAGCAGCTTTGTATGGGGGCCCGGTCAGTATGGCTACACCTTC
CASSFVWGPGQYGYTF
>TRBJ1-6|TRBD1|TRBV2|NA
TGTGCCAGCAGCGAGGGACAGGGTGTTTCACCCCTCCACTTT
CASSEGQGVSPLHF
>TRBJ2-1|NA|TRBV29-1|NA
TGCAGCGTTGAAGAAGGTGGAGGGCCCTACAATGAGCAGTTCTTC
CSVEEGGGPYNEQFF
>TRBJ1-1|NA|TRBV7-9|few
TGTGCCAGCAGCTTATTGGGATCGGACACTGAAGCTTTCTTT
CASSLLGSDTEAFF
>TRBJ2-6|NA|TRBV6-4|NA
TGTGCCAGCAGTGACTCAGTCTCTGGGGCCAACGTCCTGACTTTC
CASSDSVSGANVLTF
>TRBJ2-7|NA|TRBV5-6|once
TGTGCCAGCAGCTTAAAGGGGCCTCACGAGCAGTACTTC
CASSLKGPHEQYF
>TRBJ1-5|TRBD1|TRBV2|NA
TGTGCCAGCAGTGAGGGGACAGGGCTTCAGCCCCAGCATTTT
CASSEGTGLQPQHF
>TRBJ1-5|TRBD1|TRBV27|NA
TGTGCCAGCAGTGTGGGGACAGGGGACCAGCCCCAGCATTTT
CASSVGTGDQPQHF
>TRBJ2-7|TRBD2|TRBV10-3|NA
TGTGCCATCAGTGAGTCTCCCCCCCTAGCGGGGGGAGCTAGGGAGCAGTACTTC
CAISESPPLAGGAREQYF
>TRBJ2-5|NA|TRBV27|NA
TGTGCCAGCAGTTTTCCCGGGGCTCAAGAGACCCAGTACTTC
CASSFPGAQETQYF
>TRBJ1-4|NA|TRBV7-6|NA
TGTGCCAGCAGCACGGACAGAGACGAAAAACTGTTTTTT
CASSTDRDEKLFF
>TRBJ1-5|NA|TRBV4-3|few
TGCGCCAGCAGCCCAACATATAGCAATCAGCCCCAGCATTTT
CASSPTYSNQPQHF
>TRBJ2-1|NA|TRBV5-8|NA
TGTGCCAGCAGCTTGGACTGGGGCTCCTACAATGAGCAGTTCTTC
CASSLDWGSYNEQFF
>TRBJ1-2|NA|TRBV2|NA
TGTGCCAGCAGTGAGAATGGGGGCTACTATGGCTACACCTTC
CASSENGGYYGYTF
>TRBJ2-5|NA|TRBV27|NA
TGTGCCAGCACCCCAGTCTCGGGGGCGGTCGGGGGCCAGTACTTC
CASTPVSGAVGGQYF
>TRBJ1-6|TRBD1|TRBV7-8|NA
TGTGCCAGCAGCCCACTCGGCGTGACAGGGGGTTACTCCTATAATTCACCCCTCCACTTT
CASSPLGVTGGYSYNSPLHF
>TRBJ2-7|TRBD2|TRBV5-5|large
TGTGCCAGCTCGGGGTTACTAGCGGCGAGCTCCTACGAGCAGTACTTC
CASSGLLAASSYEQYF
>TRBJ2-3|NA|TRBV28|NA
TGTGCCAGCAGTTTCGGGGCCGACTACACAGATACGCAGTATTTT
CASSFGADYTDTQYF
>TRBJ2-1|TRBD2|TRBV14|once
TGTGCCAGCAGCCCACTCGGCAGGGAGGGGTTGAATGAGCAGTTCTTC
CASSPLGREGLNEQFF
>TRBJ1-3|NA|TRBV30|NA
TGTGCCTGGAGTGTACGAAAGGTTACTGGAAACACCATATATTTT
CAWSVRKVTGNTIYF
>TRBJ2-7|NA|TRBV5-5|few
TGTGCCAGCAGCTTGGATCCTGCATCCTACGAGCAGTACTTC
CASSLDPASYEQYF
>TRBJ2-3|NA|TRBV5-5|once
TGTGCCAGCAGCTTGGTGGGGACTAGCACAGATACGCAGTATTTT
CASSLVGTSTDTQYF
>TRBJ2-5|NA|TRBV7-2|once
TGTGCCAGCAGCTTATACACCCTAAAAGAGACCCAGTACTTC
CASSLYTLKETQYF
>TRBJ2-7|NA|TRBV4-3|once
TGCGCCAGCAGCCAATCTTGGGCAAACTCCTACGAGCAGTACTTC
CASSQSWANSYEQYF
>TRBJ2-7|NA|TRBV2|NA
TGTGCCAACCGTGGGACGGGGAACTCCTACGAGCAGTACTTC
CANRGTGNSYEQYF
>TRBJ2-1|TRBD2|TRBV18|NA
TGTGCCAGCTCACCCGGGGGGACTAGCGGGAATGAGCAGTTCTTC
CASSPGGTSGNEQFF
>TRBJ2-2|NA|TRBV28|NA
TGTGCCAGCGGAAGGCAGGGTTACACCGGGGAGCTGTTTTTT
CASGRQGYTGELFF
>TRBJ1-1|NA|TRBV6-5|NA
TGTGCCAGCAGTTACGGGGCTCTGAACACTGAAGCTTTCTTT
CASSYGALNTEAFF
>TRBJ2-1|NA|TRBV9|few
TGTGCCAGCAGCGTATTAGGGGGGGCTTACAATGAGCAGTTCTTC
CASSVLGGAYNEQFF
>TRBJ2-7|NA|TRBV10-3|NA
TGTGCCATCAGTGAGTTTTGGGGACGGTACTTCTACGAGCAGTACTTC
CAISEFWGRYFYEQYF
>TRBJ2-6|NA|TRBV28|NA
TGTGCCAGCAATTTAAACTCTGGGGCCAACGTCCTGACTTTC
CASNLNSGANVLTF
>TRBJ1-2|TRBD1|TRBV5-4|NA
TGTGCCAGCAGCGTGGGACAGGGGGTCCATGGCTACACCTTC
CASSVGQGVHGYTF
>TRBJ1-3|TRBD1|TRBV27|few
TGTGCCAGCAGTTACAGGGGAGGAAACACCATATATTTT
CASSYRGGNTIYF
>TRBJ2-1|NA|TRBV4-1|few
TGCGCCAGCAGCCAACAGTTTATTGGGTATGGTCGGCAGTTCTTC
CASSQQFIGYGRQFF
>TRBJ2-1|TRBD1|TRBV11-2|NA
TGTGCCAGCAACCCGGTTCGACAGGGCAATGAGCAGTTCTTC
CASNPVRQGNEQFF
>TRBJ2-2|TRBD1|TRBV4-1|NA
TGCGCCAGCAGCGACAGGGGGAACACCGGGGAGCTGTTTTTT
CASSDRGNTGELFF
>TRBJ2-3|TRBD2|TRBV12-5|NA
TGTGCTAGTGGTTTAGGACTAGCCTCTCCCACAGATACGCAGTATTTT
CASGLGLASPTDTQYF
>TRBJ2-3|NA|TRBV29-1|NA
TGCAGCGTTGACCGGGGTGGCACAGATACGCAGTATTTT
CSVDRGGTDTQYF
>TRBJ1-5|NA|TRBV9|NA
TGTGCCAGCAGCGGACACAATTACAGGGAAAGAAGCAATCAGCCCCAGCATTTT
CASSGHNYRERSNQPQHF